Listed below are T cell receptor beta chains from one sample, sequenced in a study of cytomegalovirus exposure and HLA in healthy donors. The data were produced by immunoSEQ multiplex PCR, yet TCRdb's version contains in-frame clones alone and is incomplete. Of about 160,000 clones in the sample, over 65% are singletons; the top ten hold approximately 3.1%. Sequenced material: PBMCs. These receptors were taken from a woman in her forties in good health and CMV-seronegative. Both conserved end residues are part of each CDR3. Fields, in order: J gene, V gene, CDR3 protein.

J gene: TRBJ2-1
V gene: TRBV4-2
CDR3 protein: CASSQVGRLAVYNEQFF

J gene: TRBJ1-5
V gene: TRBV28
CDR3 protein: CASSQTQGSEQPQHF

J gene: TRBJ2-3
V gene: TRBV19
CDR3 protein: CASSQTGRTQYF

J gene: TRBJ2-7
V gene: TRBV28
CDR3 protein: CASSLITYEQYF

J gene: TRBJ1-5
V gene: TRBV9
CDR3 protein: CASSVGPEGPHQPQHF

J gene: TRBJ1-2
V gene: TRBV18
CDR3 protein: CASSPITGPIDGYTF

J gene: TRBJ1-1
V gene: TRBV13
CDR3 protein: CASSLLLNTEAFF

J gene: TRBJ1-2
V gene: TRBV6-5
CDR3 protein: CASSYSRTGGGYGYTF

J gene: TRBJ2-1
V gene: TRBV4-1
CDR3 protein: CASSRNKGGDSYNEQFF

J gene: TRBJ2-7
V gene: TRBV6-1
CDR3 protein: CASARTSGGYEQYF

J gene: TRBJ2-2
V gene: TRBV5-1
CDR3 protein: CASSLTSGGPGELFF

J gene: TRBJ2-1
V gene: TRBV9
CDR3 protein: CASSVAEGVRYNEQFF

J gene: TRBJ2-3
V gene: TRBV13
CDR3 protein: CASSRGTRPGSTDTQYF

J gene: TRBJ2-3
V gene: TRBV4-2
CDR3 protein: CASSQGTSGGADTQYF

J gene: TRBJ2-2
V gene: TRBV13
CDR3 protein: CASSFKGENTGELFF

J gene: TRBJ2-3
V gene: TRBV6-1
CDR3 protein: CASRTTSGRTDTQYF

J gene: TRBJ1-1
V gene: TRBV5-1
CDR3 protein: CASSITRVMVTEAFF

J gene: TRBJ1-1
V gene: TRBV5-1
CDR3 protein: CASSSMEPPILNTEAFF